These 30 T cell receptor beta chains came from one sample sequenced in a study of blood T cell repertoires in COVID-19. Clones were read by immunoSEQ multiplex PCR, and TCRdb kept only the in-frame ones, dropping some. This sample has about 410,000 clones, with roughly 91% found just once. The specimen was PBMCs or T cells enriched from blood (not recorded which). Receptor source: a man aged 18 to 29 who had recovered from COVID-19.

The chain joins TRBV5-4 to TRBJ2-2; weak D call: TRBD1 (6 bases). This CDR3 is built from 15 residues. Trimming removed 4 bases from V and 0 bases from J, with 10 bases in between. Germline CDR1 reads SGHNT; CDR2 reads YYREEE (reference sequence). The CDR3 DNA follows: TGTGCCAGCAGCCCCGGACAGTCGAACACCGGGGAGCTGTTTTTT. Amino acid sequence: CASSPGQSNTGELFF.

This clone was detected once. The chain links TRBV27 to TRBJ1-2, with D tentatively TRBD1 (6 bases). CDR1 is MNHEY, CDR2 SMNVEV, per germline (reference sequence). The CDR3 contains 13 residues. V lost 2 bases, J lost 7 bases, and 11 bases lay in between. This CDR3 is CASSLVGHGGYTF. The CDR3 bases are TGTGCCAGCAGTTTAGTGGGACATGGTGGCTACACCTTC.

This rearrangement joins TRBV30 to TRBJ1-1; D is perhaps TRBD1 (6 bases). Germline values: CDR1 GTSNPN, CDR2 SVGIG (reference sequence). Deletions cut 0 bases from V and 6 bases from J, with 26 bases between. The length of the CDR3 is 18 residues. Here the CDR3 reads CAWSVLRIGGAPESEAFF. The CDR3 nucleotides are TGTGCCTGGAGTGTACTTAGAATCGGGGGGGCTCCGGAGTCTGAAGCTTTCTTT.

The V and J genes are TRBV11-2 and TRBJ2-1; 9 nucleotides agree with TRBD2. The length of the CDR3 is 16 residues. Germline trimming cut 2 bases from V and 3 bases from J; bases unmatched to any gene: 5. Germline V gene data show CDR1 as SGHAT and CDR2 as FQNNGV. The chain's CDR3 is CASSLLGSGSYNEQFF. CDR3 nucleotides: TGTGCCAGCAGCTTATTGGGTAGCGGGAGCTACAATGAGCAGTTCTTC.

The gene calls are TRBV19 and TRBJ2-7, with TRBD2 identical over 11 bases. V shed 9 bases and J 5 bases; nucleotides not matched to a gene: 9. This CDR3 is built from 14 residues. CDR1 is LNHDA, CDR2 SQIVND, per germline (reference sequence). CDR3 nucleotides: TGTGCCAGCCAAAGTAGCGGGAGGGCCCACGAGCAGTACTTC. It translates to CASQSSGRAHEQYF. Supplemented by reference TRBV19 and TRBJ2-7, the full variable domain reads DGGITQSPKYLFRKEGQNVTLSCEQNLNHDAMYWYRQDPGQGLRLIYYSQIVNDFQKGDIAEGYSVSREKKESFPLTVTSAQKNPTAFYLCASQSSGRAHEQYFGPGTRLTVT.

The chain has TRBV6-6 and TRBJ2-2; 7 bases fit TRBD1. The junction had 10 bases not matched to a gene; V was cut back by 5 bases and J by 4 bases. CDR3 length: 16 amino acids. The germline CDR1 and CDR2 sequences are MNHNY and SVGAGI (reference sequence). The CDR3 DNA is TGTGCCAGCAGTCGAAGGGACAGCTTATTCACCGGGGAGCTGTTTTTT. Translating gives CASSRRDSLFTGELFF.

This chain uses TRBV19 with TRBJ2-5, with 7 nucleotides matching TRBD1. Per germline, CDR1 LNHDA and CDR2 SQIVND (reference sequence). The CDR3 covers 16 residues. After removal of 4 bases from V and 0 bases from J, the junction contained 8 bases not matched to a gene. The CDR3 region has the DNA TGTGCCAGTAGTACCTACCGGGACAGTCACCAAGAGACCCAGTACTTC. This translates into CASSTYRDSHQETQYF.

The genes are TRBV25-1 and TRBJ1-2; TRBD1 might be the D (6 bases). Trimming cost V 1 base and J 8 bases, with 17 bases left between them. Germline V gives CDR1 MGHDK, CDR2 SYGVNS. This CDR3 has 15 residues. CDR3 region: CASSEWGRGAEGYTF. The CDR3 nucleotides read TGTGCCAGCAGTGAATGGGGCAGGGGAGCGGAGGGCTACACCTTC.

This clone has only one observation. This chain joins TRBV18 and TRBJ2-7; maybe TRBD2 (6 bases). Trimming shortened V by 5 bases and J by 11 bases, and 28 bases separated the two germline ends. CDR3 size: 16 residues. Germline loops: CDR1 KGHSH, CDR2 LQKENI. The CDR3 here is CASSSSLEAGSFSEYF. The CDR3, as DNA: TGTGCCAGCTCATCATCGTTGGAAGCCGGGAGTTTTTCGGAGTACTTC.

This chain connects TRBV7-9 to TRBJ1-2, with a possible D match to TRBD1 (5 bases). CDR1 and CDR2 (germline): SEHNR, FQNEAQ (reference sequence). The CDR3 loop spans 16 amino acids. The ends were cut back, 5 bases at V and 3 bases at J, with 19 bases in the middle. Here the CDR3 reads CASSPWPRQTYYGYTF. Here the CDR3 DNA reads TGTGCCAGCAGCCCATGGCCCAGACAGACCTACTATGGCTACACCTTC.

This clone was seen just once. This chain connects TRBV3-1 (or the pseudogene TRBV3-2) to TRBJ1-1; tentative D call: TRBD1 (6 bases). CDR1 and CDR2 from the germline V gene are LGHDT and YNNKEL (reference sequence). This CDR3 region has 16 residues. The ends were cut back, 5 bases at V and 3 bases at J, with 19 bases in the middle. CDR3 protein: CASSSGKGGRDTEAFF. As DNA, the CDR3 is TGTGCCAGCAGCTCCGGGAAAGGGGGTAGGGACACTGAAGCTTTCTTT.

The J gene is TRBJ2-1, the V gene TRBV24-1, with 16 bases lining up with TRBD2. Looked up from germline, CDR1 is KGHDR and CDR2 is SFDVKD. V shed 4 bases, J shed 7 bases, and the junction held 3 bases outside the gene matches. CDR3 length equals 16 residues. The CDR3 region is CATSDLGLAGGNEQFF. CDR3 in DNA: TGTGCCACCAGTGACTTGGGACTAGCGGGAGGGAATGAGCAGTTCTTC.

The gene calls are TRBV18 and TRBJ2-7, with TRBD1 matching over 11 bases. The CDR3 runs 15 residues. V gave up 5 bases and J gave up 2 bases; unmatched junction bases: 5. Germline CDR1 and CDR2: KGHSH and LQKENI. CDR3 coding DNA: TGTGCCAGCTCAGCAGGGACAGGGGGAGCCTACGAGCAGTACTTC. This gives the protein CASSAGTGGAYEQYF.

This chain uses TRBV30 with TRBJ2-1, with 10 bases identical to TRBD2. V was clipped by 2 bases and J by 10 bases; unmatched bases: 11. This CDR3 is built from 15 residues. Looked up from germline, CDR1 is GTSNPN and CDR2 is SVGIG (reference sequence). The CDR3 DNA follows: TGTGCCTGGAGTCGGAAGGCTAGCGGGAGCGAAGAGCAGTTCTTC. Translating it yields CAWSRKASGSEEQFF.

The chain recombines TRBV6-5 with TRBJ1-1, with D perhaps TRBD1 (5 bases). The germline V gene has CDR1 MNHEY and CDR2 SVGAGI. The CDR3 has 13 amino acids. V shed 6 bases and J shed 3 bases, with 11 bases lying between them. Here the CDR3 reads CASSRVRDTEAFF. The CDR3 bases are TGTGCCAGCAGCAGGGTTCGGGACACTGAAGCTTTCTTT.

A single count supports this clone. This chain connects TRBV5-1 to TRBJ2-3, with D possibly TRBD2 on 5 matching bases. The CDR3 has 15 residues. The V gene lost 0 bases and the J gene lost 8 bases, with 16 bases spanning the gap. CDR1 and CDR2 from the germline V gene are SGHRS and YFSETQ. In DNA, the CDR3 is TGCGCCAGCAGCTTGGGGGAGCGCTACCAGAGTACGCAGTATTTT. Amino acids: CASSLGERYQSTQYF. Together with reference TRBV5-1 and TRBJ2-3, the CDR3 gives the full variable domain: KAGVTQTPRYLIKTRGQQVTLSCSPISGHRSVSWYQQTPGQGLQFLFEYFSETQRNKGNFPGRFSGRQFSNSRSEMNVSTLELGDSALYLCASSLGERYQSTQYFGPGTRLTVL.

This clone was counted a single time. The chain's CDR3 is CASSLTGSGYTF. The CDR3 DNA reads as TGTGCCAGCAGCTTGACGGGGTCCGGCTACACCTTC. The V and J genes are TRBV5-4 and TRBJ1-2; D unclear. The CDR3 has 12 residues. Germline V gene sequence: CDR1 SGHNT, CDR2 YYREEE (reference sequence). V lost 1 base to trimming and J lost 8 bases, with 9 bases between them.

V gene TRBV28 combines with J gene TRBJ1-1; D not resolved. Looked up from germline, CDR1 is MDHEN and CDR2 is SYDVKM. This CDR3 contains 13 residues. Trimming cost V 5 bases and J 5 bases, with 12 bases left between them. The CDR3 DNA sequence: TGTGCCAGCAGTCTGACTGGAGGGACTGAAGCTTTCTTT. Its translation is CASSLTGGTEAFF. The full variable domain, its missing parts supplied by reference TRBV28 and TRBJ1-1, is DVKVTQSSRYLVKRTGEKVFLECVQDMDHENMFWYRQDPGLGLRLIYFSYDVKMKEKGDIPEGYSVSREKKERFSLILESASTNQTSMYLCASSLTGGTEAFFGQGTRLTVV.

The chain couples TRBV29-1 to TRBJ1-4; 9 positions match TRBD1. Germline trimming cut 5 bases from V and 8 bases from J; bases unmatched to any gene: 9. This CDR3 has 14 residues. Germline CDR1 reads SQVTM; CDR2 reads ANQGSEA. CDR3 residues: CSVQSGTGFEKLFF. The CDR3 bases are TGCAGCGTTCAATCCGGGACAGGGTTCGAAAAACTGTTTTTT.

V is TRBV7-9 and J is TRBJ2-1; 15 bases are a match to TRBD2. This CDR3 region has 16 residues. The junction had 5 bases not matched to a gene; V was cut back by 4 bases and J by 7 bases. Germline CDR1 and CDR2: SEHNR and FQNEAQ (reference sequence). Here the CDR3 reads CASSSWTSGRANEQFF. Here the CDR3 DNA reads TGTGCCAGCAGCTCCTGGACTAGCGGGAGGGCAAATGAGCAGTTCTTC.

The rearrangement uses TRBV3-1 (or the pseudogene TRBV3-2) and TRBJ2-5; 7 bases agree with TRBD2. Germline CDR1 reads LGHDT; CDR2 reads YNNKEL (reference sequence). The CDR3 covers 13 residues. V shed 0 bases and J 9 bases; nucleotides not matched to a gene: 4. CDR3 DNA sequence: TGTGCCAGCAGCCAAGAGGTGGGGGGGGCCCAGTACTTC. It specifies CASSQEVGGAQYF.

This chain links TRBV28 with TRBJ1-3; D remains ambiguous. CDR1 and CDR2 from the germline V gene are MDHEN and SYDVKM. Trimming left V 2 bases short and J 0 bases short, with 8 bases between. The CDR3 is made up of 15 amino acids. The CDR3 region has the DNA TGTGCCAGCAGTTTAGCAGGAGGCTCTGGAAACACCATATATTTT. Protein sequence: CASSLAGGSGNTIYF.

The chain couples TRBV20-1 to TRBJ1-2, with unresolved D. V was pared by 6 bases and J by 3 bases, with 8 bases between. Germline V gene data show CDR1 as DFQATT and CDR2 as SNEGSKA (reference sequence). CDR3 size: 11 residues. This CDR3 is CSAPGYYGYTF. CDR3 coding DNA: TGCAGTGCGCCGGGGTACTATGGCTACACCTTC.

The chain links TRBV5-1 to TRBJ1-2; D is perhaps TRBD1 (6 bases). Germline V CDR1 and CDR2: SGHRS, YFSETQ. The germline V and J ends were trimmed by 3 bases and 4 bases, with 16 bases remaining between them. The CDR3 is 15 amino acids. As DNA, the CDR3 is TGCGCCAGCAGCTCGCAGGGGAAACAGTTCTATGGCTACACCTTC. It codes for CASSSQGKQFYGYTF.

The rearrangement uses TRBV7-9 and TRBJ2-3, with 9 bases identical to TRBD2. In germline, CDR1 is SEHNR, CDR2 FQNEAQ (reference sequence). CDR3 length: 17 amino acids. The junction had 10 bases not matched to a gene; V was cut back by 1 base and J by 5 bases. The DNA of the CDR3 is TGTGCCAGCAGCTTAGGGGCCGGACTAGCGATAGGAGATACGCAGTATTTT. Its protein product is CASSLGAGLAIGDTQYF.

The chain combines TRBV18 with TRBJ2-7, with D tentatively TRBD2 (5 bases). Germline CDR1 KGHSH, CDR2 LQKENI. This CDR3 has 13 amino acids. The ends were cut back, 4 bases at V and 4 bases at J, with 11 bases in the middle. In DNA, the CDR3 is TGTGCCAGCTCACGTTCAGCGGAGTACGAGCAGTACTTC. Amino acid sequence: CASSRSAEYEQYF.

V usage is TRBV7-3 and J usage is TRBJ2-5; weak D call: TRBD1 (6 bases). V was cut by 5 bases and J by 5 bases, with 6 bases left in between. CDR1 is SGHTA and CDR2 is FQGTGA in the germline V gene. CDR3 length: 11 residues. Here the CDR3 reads CASSQGETQYF. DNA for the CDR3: TGTGCCAGCAGCCAGGGGGAGACCCAGTACTTC.

The DNA of the CDR3 is TGTGCCAGCAGGGCCGGGACAGGAGGCAATCAGCCCCAGCATTTT. Its protein is CASRAGTGGNQPQHF. This sequence joins TRBV28 and TRBJ1-5; 8 bases line up with TRBD1. Germline V gives CDR1 MDHEN, CDR2 SYDVKM. The CDR3 length is 15 residues. V lost 6 bases to trimming and J lost 2 bases; unmatched junction nucleotides: 6.

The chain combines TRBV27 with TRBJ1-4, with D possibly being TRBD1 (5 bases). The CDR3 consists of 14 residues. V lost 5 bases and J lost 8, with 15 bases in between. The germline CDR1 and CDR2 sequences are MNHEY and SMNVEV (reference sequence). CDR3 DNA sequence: TGTGCCAGCAGTCCCCTAGGGGCGGGAGAAAAACTGTTTTTT. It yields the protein CASSPLGAGEKLFF.

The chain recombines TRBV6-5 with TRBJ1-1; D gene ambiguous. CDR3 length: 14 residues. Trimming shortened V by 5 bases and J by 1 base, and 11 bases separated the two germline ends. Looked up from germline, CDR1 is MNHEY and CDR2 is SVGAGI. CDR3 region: CASSLEMGNTEAFF. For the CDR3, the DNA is TGTGCCAGCAGTCTGGAGATGGGGAACACTGAAGCTTTCTTT.